This T cell receptor (beta chain) comes out of a study of T cells expressing NK-cell markers (dated by TCRdb to about 2020). For the wider study: TCR beta-chain repertoires were profiled in sorted CD3+CD56+NKG2C+, CD3+CD56+NKG2C- and CD3+CD56-NKG2C+ T-cell subsets from several donors. The eight sequenced donors were randomly selected healthy volunteers, three men and five women. Of the eight sequenced donors, seven were found to be HCMV-seropositive and one was found to be HCMV-seronegative. Libraries were sequenced as 2 x 150 bp reads on Illumina HiSeq 2000/2500, MiSeq or NextSeq. Results and caveats for the whole study, not just this receptor: Those dominant clonotypes were again the most abundant among CD3+CD56-NKG2C+ cells in a few donors, at about 28.3-60.1%. Whether the expanded NKG2C-expressing T cell clones were specific for HCMV antigens was left unclear. For several donors, the dominant CD3+CD56+NKG2C+ clonotypes were among the top 10 CD8+ clonotypes and accounted for about 1.0-8% of CD8+ T cells.

HCMV serostatus was determined by detecting HCMV-specific IgG in serum with a commercial ELISA kit. Peripheral blood mononuclear cells were isolated from blood by Ficoll density gradient centrifugation. The instrument given in TCRdb is Illumina HiSeq 2000. The TCR beta cDNA libraries were made using 5'RACE template switching, a step that added both a universal primer site and unique molecular identifiers. cDNA synthesis was primed from the TCR beta constant segment, followed by two successive PCR amplification steps. The authors processed their data as follows. MIGEC was used to demultiplex reads and group reads by UMI, and MiTCR was used to assemble and quantify clonotypes. To exclude erroneous sequences, only TCR cDNA sequences supported by at least two reads were retained. The tcR package was used for downstream repertoire analysis, and clonotypes were matched between fractions using CDR3 nucleotide sequence together with V segment. VDJmatch was used to annotate antigen specificity against VDJdb, with one amino acid substitution in CDR3 permitted. TCRdb reprocessed the reads, and each CDR3 protein sequence is entered once, without DNA. TCRdb, rather than the study authors, made the V and J calls. The table kept for this sample lists approximately 550,000 distinct CDR3 sequences. The biggest ten clones account for less than 4.5% of the sample.

Comments on this clonotype: Its cognate antigen has yet to be identified.

The origin of this receptor is a man aged 18 to 30 in good health. Donor details come from another sample of the same person, matched by shared clones. The sequenced sample was blood T cells: a sorted CD56 or NKG2C T cell subset, CD4+ or CD8+ T cells, or bulk PBMC T cells (not recorded which).

The CDR3 sequence is CASSDGRRGWYEQFF. The V and J genes are TRBV7-2 and TRBJ2-1; TCRdb gives TRBD1 as the D gene, but with no DNA this cannot be confirmed. From the cysteine through the phenylalanine, the CDR3 covers 15 amino acids. No DNA appears here. CDR1 and CDR2 are read off the germline V gene as SGHTA and FQGNSA.